The 13 T cell receptor beta chains below all came from one sample that was sequenced in a study of Tregs in tolerant kidney transplant recipients. Sequencing was performed with immunoSEQ multiplex PCR; in TCRdb, only in-frame clones are kept and a portion is missing. The sample lists tens of thousands of clones, roughly 95% occurring once. These receptors are not linked to any known antigen. Sequences were obtained from Tregs from blood cultured with allogeneic cells. The receptors originated from a human donor in good health.

The CDR3 sequence is CASSLWTSGDPRTQYF. For the CDR3, the DNA is TGCGCCAGCAGCCTCTGGACTAGCGGGGATCCACGGACCCAGTACTTC. The chain uses TRBV5-1 and TRBJ2-5, with TRBD2 identical over 12 bases. Germline-derived CDR1 and CDR2 are SGHRS and YFSETQ. The V segment lost 4 bases and the J segment 7 bases; nucleotides outside the gene matches: 11. This CDR3 comprises 16 residues.

The rearrangement uses TRBV6-5 and TRBJ1-5, with D perhaps TRBD1 (6 bases). The CDR3 has 14 residues. V shed 6 bases and J shed 3 bases, with 12 bases lying between them. Looked up from germline, CDR1 is MNHEY and CDR2 is SVGAGI. Here the CDR3 reads CASRRTVFNQPQHF. The CDR3 DNA reads as TGTGCCAGCAGGCGGACAGTTTTCAATCAGCCCCAGCATTTT.

V gene TRBV7-9 combines with J gene TRBJ2-7; TRBD1 might be the D (6 bases). CDR3 length equals 13 residues. Trimming cost V 4 bases and J 7 bases, with 14 bases left between them. The germline V gene encodes CDR1 SEHNR and CDR2 FQNEAQ (reference sequence). This CDR3 reads CASSSLGAGEQYF. The CDR3 coding sequence is TGTGCCAGCAGCTCCCTGGGGGCTGGGGAGCAGTACTTC. The full variable domain, with the rest looked up from reference TRBV7-9 and TRBJ2-7, is DTGVSQNPRHKITKRGQNVTFRCDPISEHNRLYWYRQTLGQGPEFLTYFQNEAQLEKSRLLSDRFSAERPKGSFSTLEIQRTEQGDSAMYLCASSSLGAGEQYFGPGTRLTVT.

This rearrangement joins TRBV18 to TRBJ1-4; D not resolved. V was shortened by 3 bases and J by 5 bases, with 10 bases between the two germline ends. The length of the CDR3 is 14 residues. Germline-derived CDR1 and CDR2 are KGHSH and LQKENI. This CDR3 is CASSPRTPNEKLFF. The CDR3 DNA follows: TGTGCCAGCTCACCGAGAACCCCAAATGAAAAACTGTTTTTT.

The chain is built from TRBV6-5 and TRBJ2-6; D may be TRBD2 (6 bases). This CDR3 contains 16 residues. The V end lost 2 bases, the J end lost 1 base, and 9 bases lay between the germline ends. Germline loops: CDR1 MNHEY, CDR2 SVGAGI. CDR3 DNA: TGTGCCAGCAGTTACCGCGGAGGGTCTGGGGCCAACGTCCTGACTTTC. Encoded protein: CASSYRGGSGANVLTF.

The J gene is TRBJ2-7, the V gene TRBV2; 9 bases agree with TRBD2. The germline CDR1 and CDR2 sequences are SNHLY and FYNNEI. With V trimmed by 10 bases and J by 3 bases, 4 bases remained unmatched. This CDR3 comprises 12 residues. The CDR3 is CATGRGGYEQYF. As DNA, the CDR3 is TGTGCCACCGGGCGGGGGGGCTACGAGCAGTACTTC.

The CDR3 bases are TGTGCCAGCGCCTGGGGGGCGAACACCGGGGAGCTGTTTTTT. It encodes CASAWGANTGELFF. The chain uses TRBV6-5 and TRBJ2-2, with a possible D match to TRBD2 (6 bases). The CDR3 is made up of 14 amino acids. Germline lookup yields CDR1 MNHEY and CDR2 SVGAGI. Trimming cost V 8 bases and J 0 bases, with 10 bases left between them.

The chain links TRBV10-2 to TRBJ1-5, with 7 bases aligning to TRBD1. The junction had 1 base not matched to a gene; V was cut back by 1 base and J by 7 bases. The V gene's germline CDR1 is WSHSY and CDR2 SAAADI. There are 13 residues in the CDR3. CDR3 in amino acids: CASSELTGQPQHF. For the CDR3, the DNA is TGCGCCAGCAGTGAGTTGACAGGGCAGCCCCAGCATTTT.

This clone has only one observation. The chain carries TRBV10-1 and TRBJ2-7; 8 positions agree with TRBD1. This CDR3 is 15 amino acids long. Germline CDR1 and CDR2: WNHNN and SYGVQD (reference sequence). The ends lost 0 bases at V and 6 bases at J; junction bases unmatched: 7. Here the CDR3 reads CASSESTRGPPEQYF. In DNA, the CDR3 is TGCGCCAGCAGTGAGTCGACCAGGGGGCCCCCCGAGCAGTACTTC.

This clone was observed a single time. The chain has TRBV2 and TRBJ1-2; 9 bases are a match to TRBD1. This CDR3 has 14 amino acids. The germline gives CDR1 SNHLY, CDR2 FYNNEI. The trim removed 4 bases at V and 4 bases at J, leaving 4 bases unmatched. This chain's CDR3 is CASSADRGSYGYTF. For the CDR3, the DNA is TGTGCCAGCAGTGCCGACAGGGGGTCCTATGGCTACACCTTC.

This chain connects TRBV6-5 to TRBJ1-2; D unclear. The V gene's germline CDR1 is MNHEY and CDR2 SVGAGI. This CDR3 region has 15 residues. Deletions cut 2 bases from V and 2 bases from J, with 12 bases between. CDR3 sequence: CASSYIGRLNYGYTF. CDR3 sequence (DNA): TGTGCCAGCAGTTACATCGGACGGCTCAACTATGGCTACACCTTC.

The J gene is TRBJ1-1, the V gene TRBV7-9; no clear D. Looked up from germline, CDR1 is SEHNR and CDR2 is FQNEAQ (reference sequence). This CDR3 has 16 residues. V was cut by 5 bases and J by 1 base, with 17 bases left in between. CDR3 DNA sequence: TGTGCCAGCAGCCCCCCTATATCCCTGGGGAACACTGAAGCTTTCTTT. As protein: CASSPPISLGNTEAFF.

CDR3 nucleotides: TGCAGTGCTAGGACAGGGGAGCAGTTCTTC. It is translated as CSARTGEQFF. The V and J genes are TRBV20-1 and TRBJ2-1; 7 bases match TRBD1. This CDR3 is 10 amino acids long. CDR1 DFQATT and CDR2 SNEGSKA come from the germline V gene (reference sequence). J lost 10 bases, V lost 3 bases, and 0 bases had no gene match.